This T cell receptor beta chain was recovered during a study of blood T cell repertoires in COVID-19. In the study overall: The United States, Italy and Spain supplied acute and convalescent COVID-19 samples.

CDR1 and CDR2 from the germline V gene are SGHNT and YYREEE (reference sequence). This CDR3 contains 14 residues. V was pared by 5 bases and J by 2 bases, with 14 bases between. Libraries were prepared by immunoSEQ multiplex PCR; TCRdb keeps only in-frame clonotypes and omits some of them. The sample gives around 330,000 clones, roughly 88% of which show up once; approximately 1.6% is in the top ten. The sequence was obtained from a woman aged 30 to 39 with COVID-19, enrolled during active disease. Sequencing was done on a sample of peripheral blood. V usage is TRBV5-4 and J usage is TRBJ2-7; D might be TRBD1 (6 bases). CDR3 residues: CASSQGTVPYEQYF. The CDR3 DNA is TGTGCCAGCAGTCAGGGGACGGTCCCCTACGAGCAGTACTTC.